This T cell receptor (beta chain) is from a study of blood T cell repertoires in COVID-19. Followed longitudinally, the Seattle patients had been enrolled during active infection. This clone has only a few counts. Assay: immunoSEQ multiplex PCR; the TCRdb copy retains only in-frame clones and omits some. Altogether around 210,000 clones are present, about 88% being singletons, with the ten largest covering roughly 19%. This CDR3 has 17 amino acids. The V segment lost 5 bases and the J segment 4 bases; nucleotides outside the gene matches: 17. Germline V gene sequence: CDR1 LNHDA, CDR2 SQIVND (reference sequence).

This sequence joins TRBV19 and TRBJ2-7; 7 nucleotides match TRBD1. Input material: peripheral blood. This receptor was obtained from a man aged 45-65 years with COVID-19, enrolled during active disease. The CDR3 DNA is TGTGCCAGTAGTCTCAGCCACAGGGGTGGCCCGTCTTACGAGCAGTACTTC. Translated: CASSLSHRGGPSYEQYF.